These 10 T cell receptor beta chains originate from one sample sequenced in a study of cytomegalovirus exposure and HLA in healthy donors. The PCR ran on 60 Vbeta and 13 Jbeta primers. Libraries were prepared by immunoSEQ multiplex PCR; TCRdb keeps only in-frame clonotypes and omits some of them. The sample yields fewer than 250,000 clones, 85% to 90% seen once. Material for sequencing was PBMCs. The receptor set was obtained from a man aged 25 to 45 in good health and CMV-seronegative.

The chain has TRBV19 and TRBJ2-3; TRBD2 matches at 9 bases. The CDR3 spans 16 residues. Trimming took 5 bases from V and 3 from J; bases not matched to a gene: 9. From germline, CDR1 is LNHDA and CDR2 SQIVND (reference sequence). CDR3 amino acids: CASSATSGSPTDTQYF. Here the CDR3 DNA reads TGTGCCAGTAGTGCGACTAGCGGATCTCCTACAGATACGCAGTATTTT.

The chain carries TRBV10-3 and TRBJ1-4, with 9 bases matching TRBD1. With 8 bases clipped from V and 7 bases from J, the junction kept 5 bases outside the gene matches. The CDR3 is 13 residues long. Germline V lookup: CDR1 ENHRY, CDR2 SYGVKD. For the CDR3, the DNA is TGTGCCATCCGAGACAGGGGGGGTGAAAAACTGTTTTTT. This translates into CAIRDRGGEKLFF.

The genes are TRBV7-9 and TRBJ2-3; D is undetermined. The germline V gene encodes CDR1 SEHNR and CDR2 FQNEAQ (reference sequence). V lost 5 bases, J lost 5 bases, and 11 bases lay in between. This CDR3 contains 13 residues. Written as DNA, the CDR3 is TGTGCCAGCAGCGCCCCGAGCGTAGATACGCAGTATTTT. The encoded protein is CASSAPSVDTQYF.

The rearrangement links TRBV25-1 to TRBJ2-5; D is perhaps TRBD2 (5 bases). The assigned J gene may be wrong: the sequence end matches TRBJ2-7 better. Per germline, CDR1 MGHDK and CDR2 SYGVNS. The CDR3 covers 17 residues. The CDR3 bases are TGTGCCAGCAGTGAGGGTGGCGGGTCACCGAGCTCCTACGAGCAGTACTTC. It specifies CASSEGGGSPSSYEQYF.

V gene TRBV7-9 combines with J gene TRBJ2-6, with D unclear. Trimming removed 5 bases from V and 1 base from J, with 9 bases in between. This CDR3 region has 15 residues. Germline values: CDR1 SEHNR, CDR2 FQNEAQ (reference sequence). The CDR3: CASSRTESGANVLTF. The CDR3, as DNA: TGTGCCAGCAGCCGAACAGAGTCTGGGGCCAACGTCCTGACTTTC. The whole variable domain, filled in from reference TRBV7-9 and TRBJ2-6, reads DTGVSQNPRHKITKRGQNVTFRCDPISEHNRLYWYRQTLGQGPEFLTYFQNEAQLEKSRLLSDRFSAERPKGSFSTLEIQRTEQGDSAMYLCASSRTESGANVLTFGAGSRLTVL.

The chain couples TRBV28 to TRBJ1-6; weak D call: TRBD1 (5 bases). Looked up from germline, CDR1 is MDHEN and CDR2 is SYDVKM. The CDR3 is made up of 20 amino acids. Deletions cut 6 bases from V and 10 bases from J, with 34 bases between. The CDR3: CASSPLPRYVSGGVGSPLHF. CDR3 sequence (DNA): TGTGCCAGCAGCCCCTTGCCCCGGTATGTTTCGGGGGGTGTGGGCTCACCCCTCCACTTT. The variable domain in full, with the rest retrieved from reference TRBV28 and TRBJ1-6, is DVKVTQSSRYLVKRTGEKVFLECVQDMDHENMFWYRQDPGLGLRLIYFSYDVKMKEKGDIPEGYSVSREKKERFSLILESASTNQTSMYLCASSPLPRYVSGGVGSPLHFGNGTRLTVT.

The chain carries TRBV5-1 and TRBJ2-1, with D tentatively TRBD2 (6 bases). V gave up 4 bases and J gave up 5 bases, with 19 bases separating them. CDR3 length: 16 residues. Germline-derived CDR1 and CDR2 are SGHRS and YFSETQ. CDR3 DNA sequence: TGCGCCAGCAGCCCCACCGCCGGGGACTCAAACAATGAGCAGTTCTTC. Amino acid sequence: CASSPTAGDSNNEQFF.

The CDR3 is CASSETRGEETQYF. For the CDR3, the DNA is TGTGCCAGCAGCGAAACCAGGGGGGAAGAGACCCAGTACTTC. The chain joins TRBV5-4 to TRBJ2-5; a weak D match, TRBD1 (7 bases). The CDR3 runs to 14 residues. The V and J ends lost 4 bases and 3 bases respectively, with 13 bases between them. CDR1 is SGHNT and CDR2 is YYREEE in the germline V gene (reference sequence). Based on the CDR3 plus reference TRBV5-4 and TRBJ2-5, the full variable domain is ETGVTQSPTHLIKTRGQQVTLRCSSQSGHNTVSWYQQALGQGPQFIFQYYREEENGRGNFPPRFSGLQFPNYSSELNVNALELDDSALYLCASSETRGEETQYFGPGTRLLVL.

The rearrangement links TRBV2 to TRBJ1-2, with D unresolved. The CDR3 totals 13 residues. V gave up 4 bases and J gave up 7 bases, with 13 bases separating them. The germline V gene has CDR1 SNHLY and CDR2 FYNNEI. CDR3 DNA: TGTGCCAGCAGTGTGGAGGGATCGGGTGGCTACACCTTC. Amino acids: CASSVEGSGGYTF.

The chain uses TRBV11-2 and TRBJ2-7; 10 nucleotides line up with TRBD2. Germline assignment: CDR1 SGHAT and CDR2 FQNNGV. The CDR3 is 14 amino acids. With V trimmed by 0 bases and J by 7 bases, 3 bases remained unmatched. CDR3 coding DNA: TGTGCCAGCAGCTTAGATAGGACTAGCGGTGAGCAGTACTTC. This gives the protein CASSLDRTSGEQYF.